This T cell receptor (beta chain) was observed in a study of cytomegalovirus exposure and HLA in healthy donors. Regarding the study as a whole: In an earlier analysis, productive rearrangement rates for most beta V segments clustered near 87% or 30%.

Per the germline V gene, CDR1 is LGHNA and CDR2 is YNFKEQ. V gave up 4 bases and J gave up 0 bases, with 18 bases separating them. The CDR3 has 17 residues. 13 Jbeta primers and 60 Vbeta primers were used for the PCR. The repertoire was sequenced with immunoSEQ multiplex PCR; TCRdb's copy has only in-frame clones and lacks some. This table has nearly 200,000 clones, roughly 83% appearing once. Every donor was a healthy person donating bone marrow. This clone came up once. Its target is not known. Sequencing was carried out using PBMCs. The source of this sequence is a male donor in good health and CMV-seropositive. The chain has TRBV4-2 and TRBJ2-5; possibly TRBD2 for D (5 bases). The CDR3 here is CASSPLGTGLYQETQYF. The CDR3 nucleotides read TGTGCCAGCAGCCCTCTGGGTACGGGATTGTACCAAGAGACCCAGTACTTC.